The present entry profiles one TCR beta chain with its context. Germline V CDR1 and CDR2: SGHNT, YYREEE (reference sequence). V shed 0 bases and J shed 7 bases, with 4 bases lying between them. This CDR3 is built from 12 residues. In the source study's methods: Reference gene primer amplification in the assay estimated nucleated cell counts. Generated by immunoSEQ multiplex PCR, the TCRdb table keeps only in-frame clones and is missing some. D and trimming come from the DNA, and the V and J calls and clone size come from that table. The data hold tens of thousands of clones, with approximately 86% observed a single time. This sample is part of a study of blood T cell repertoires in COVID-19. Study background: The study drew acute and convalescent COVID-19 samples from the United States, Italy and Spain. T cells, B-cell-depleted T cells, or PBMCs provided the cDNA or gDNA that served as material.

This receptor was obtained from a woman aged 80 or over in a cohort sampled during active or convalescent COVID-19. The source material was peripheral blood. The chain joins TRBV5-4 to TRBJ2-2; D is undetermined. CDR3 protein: CASSLVLGELFF. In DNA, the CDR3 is TGTGCCAGCAGCTTGGTCCTCGGGGAGCTGTTTTTT.